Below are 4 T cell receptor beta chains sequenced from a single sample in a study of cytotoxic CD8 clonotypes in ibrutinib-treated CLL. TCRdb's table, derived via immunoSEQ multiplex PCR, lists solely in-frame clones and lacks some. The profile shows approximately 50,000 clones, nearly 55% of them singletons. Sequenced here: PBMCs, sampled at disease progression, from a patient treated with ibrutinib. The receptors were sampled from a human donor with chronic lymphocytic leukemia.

The CDR3 nucleotides are TGTGCCTGGAGTCCCGGGGGCAGGGGGCACGAGACCCAGTACTTC. It yields the protein CAWSPGGRGHETQYF. V gene TRBV30 combines with J gene TRBJ2-5; TRBD1 agrees at 8 bases. The junction had 10 bases not matched to a gene; V was cut back by 2 bases and J by 5 bases. This CDR3 region has 15 residues. Germline loops: CDR1 GTSNPN, CDR2 SVGIG (reference sequence).

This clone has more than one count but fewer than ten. CDR3 DNA sequence: TGCGCCAGCAGCGAGGACAGGGCCACAGATACGCAGTATTTT. Its protein product is CASSEDRATDTQYF. This chain uses TRBV5-1 with TRBJ2-3, with 8 nucleotides matching TRBD1. Germline assignment: CDR1 SGHRS and CDR2 YFSETQ. The CDR3 has 14 residues. V lost 4 bases to trimming and J lost 2 bases; unmatched junction nucleotides: 3.

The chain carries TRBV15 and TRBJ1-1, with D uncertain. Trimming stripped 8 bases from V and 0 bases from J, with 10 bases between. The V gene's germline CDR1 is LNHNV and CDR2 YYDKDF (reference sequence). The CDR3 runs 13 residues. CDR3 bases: TGTGCCACCCAAACCGGGGTGAACACTGAAGCTTTCTTT. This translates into CATQTGVNTEAFF. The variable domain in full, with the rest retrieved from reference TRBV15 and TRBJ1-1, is DAMVIQNPRYQVTQFGKPVTLSCSQTLNHNVMYWYQQKSSQAPKLLFHYYDKDFNNEADTPDNFQSRRPNTSFCFLDIRSPGLGDTAMYLCATQTGVNTEAFFGQGTRLTVV.

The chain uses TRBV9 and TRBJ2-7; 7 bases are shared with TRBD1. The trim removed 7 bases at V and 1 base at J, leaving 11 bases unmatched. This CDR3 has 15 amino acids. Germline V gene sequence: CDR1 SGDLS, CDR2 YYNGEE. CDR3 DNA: TGTGCCAGCTCGACTTCGGGACAGAATTCCTACGAGCAGTACTTC. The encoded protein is CASSTSGQNSYEQYF.